The 21 T cell receptor beta chains below were found in one sample sequenced in a study of regulatory T cells in long-lasting Graves disease. The authors built TCR beta libraries using iRepertoire HTBI primers and Arm-PCR of CDR3 regions. TCRdb re-analysed the multiplex PCR reads in MiXCR, keeping a single row per CDR3 protein. This sample has hundreds of thousands of distinct CDR3 sequences, with around 20% found just once. Time point indicated: persistent/refractory GD, antithyroid drugs over 5 years with positive TRAb. RNA extracted from PBMCs served as the sequencing template. The sample was peripheral blood mononuclear cells (PBMCs), taken when the disease was refractory, from a patient treated with antithyroid drugs. Receptors originate from a female donor with Graves disease.

This chain joins TRBV5-5 and TRBJ1-2; D is unclear. The CDR3 loop spans 13 amino acids. V lost 5 bases and J 4 bases, leaving 12 bases between the germline ends. Germline CDR1 is SGHKS and CDR2 is YYEKEE (reference sequence). The CDR3 DNA sequence: TGTGCCAGCAGTGCCGACCGTACCTATGGCTACACCTTC. This sequence encodes CASSADRTYGYTF.

As regards this clonotype: This sequence is one base from a far larger clone and is likely a read error. V gene TRBV19 combines with J gene TRBJ2-2; 10 positions agree with TRBD1. The length of the CDR3 is 14 residues. Germline V gene lookup returns CDR1 LNHDA and CDR2 SQIVND (reference sequence). V trimming: 9 bases; J trimming: 4 bases; junction bases outside the gene matches: 5. CDR3 DNA: TGTGCCAGCACCGGGACAGGGGTCACCGGGGAGCTGTTTTTT. Translating gives CASTGTGVTGELFF.

This clonotype was counted a few times. The chain has TRBV15 and TRBJ1-3, with 7 nucleotides matching TRBD1. Germline V lookup: CDR1 LNHNV, CDR2 YYDKDF (reference sequence). This CDR3 comprises 17 residues. Trimming at V came to 5 bases and at J to 4 bases, leaving 14 bases not matched to a gene. The CDR3 here is CATSARLGTALGNTIYF. The CDR3 nucleotides read TGTGCCACCAGCGCCCGTCTCGGGACAGCTCTGGGAAACACCATATATTTT.

This clonotype came up a few times. The chain employs TRBV30 and TRBJ2-7, with D hard to call. The V gene lost 2 bases and the J gene lost 5 bases, with 13 bases spanning the gap. From germline, CDR1 is GTSNPN and CDR2 SVGIG (reference sequence). This CDR3 is built from 13 residues. In DNA, the CDR3 is TGTGCCTGGAGTCGCCTTTATTTCCACGAGCAGTACTTC. Its translation is CAWSRLYFHEQYF. Supplemented by reference TRBV30 and TRBJ2-7, the full variable domain reads SQTIHQWPATLVQPVGSPLSLECTVEGTSNPNLYWYRQAAGRGLQLLFYSVGIGQISSEVPQNLSASRPQDRQFILSSKKLLLSDSGFYLCAWSRLYFHEQYFGPGTRLTVT.

This clonotype was seen a handful of times. The chain is built from TRBV7-3 and TRBJ1-3; no clear D. V was cut by 1 base and J by 3 bases, with 7 bases left in between. The CDR3 covers 14 residues. Germline-derived CDR1 and CDR2 are SGHTA and FQGTGA. CDR3 nucleotides: TGTGCCAGCAGCTTAATGGCAGGTGGAAACACCATATATTTT. Its translation is CASSLMAGGNTIYF.

The rearrangement links TRBV7-9 to TRBJ1-1; D may be TRBD1 (5 bases). V was cut by 3 bases and J by 1 base, with 9 bases left in between. The CDR3 runs to 14 residues. The germline V gene has CDR1 SEHNR and CDR2 FQNEAQ (reference sequence). Here the CDR3 reads CASSFGGRNTEAFF. The CDR3 bases are TGTGCCAGCAGCTTTGGGGGACGGAACACTGAAGCTTTCTTT.

This clonotype was recorded once. For the CDR3, the DNA is TGTGCCAGCAGTTACGGGATGGACCAAGAGACCCAGTACTTC. It yields the protein CASSYGMDQETQYF. The rearrangement joins TRBV6-5 to TRBJ2-5; D not resolved. Trimming cost V 2 bases and J 0 bases, with 7 bases left between them. This CDR3 contains 14 residues. CDR1 and CDR2 from the germline V gene are MNHEY and SVGAGI.

There are many counts of this clonotype. The J gene is TRBJ2-7, the V gene TRBV27; a weak D match, TRBD1 (6 bases). CDR3 length: 13 residues. Deletions cut 2 bases from V and 4 bases from J, with 9 bases between. Germline V lookup: CDR1 MNHEY, CDR2 SMNVEV (reference sequence). The CDR3 spells CASSLGQRYEQYF. The CDR3 DNA is TGTGCCAGCAGTTTAGGACAGCGATACGAGCAGTACTTC.

This clonotype has at least ten counts. J is TRBJ2-5 and V is TRBV28, with 11 bases identical to TRBD2. CDR1 is MDHEN and CDR2 is SYDVKM in the germline V gene. V shed 6 bases, J shed 2 bases, and the junction held 8 bases outside the gene matches. CDR3 length: 16 amino acids. The CDR3 region is CASRKSSGRWQETQYF. The CDR3 DNA sequence: TGTGCCAGCAGGAAGTCTAGCGGGAGGTGGCAAGAGACCCAGTACTTC.

This clonotype was counted between two and nine times. The chain carries TRBV28 and TRBJ2-5, with TRBD2 identical over 9 bases. Germline V gene data show CDR1 as MDHEN and CDR2 as SYDVKM. V lost 3 bases to trimming and J lost 5 bases; unmatched junction nucleotides: 10. The CDR3 loop spans 16 amino acids. In DNA, the CDR3 is TGTGCCAGCAGTTTGAGAGCGGGAGGACGGAAGGAGACCCAGTACTTC. This gives the protein CASSLRAGGRKETQYF.

The rearrangement uses TRBV18 and TRBJ1-1, with D possibly matching TRBD1 (6 bases). The V gene's germline CDR1 is KGHSH and CDR2 LQKENI. Trimming took off 1 base at V and 1 base at J, with 10 bases between the two ends. The length of the CDR3 is 15 residues. The CDR3 DNA sequence: TGTGCCAGCTCACCACTTGGACAGTCGAACACTGAAGCTTTCTTT. It yields the protein CASSPLGQSNTEAFF.

This clonotype showed up just a few times. The chain recombines TRBV15 with TRBJ2-7; tentatively, D is TRBD1 (6 bases). The CDR3 contains 15 residues. Looked up from germline, CDR1 is LNHNV and CDR2 is YYDKDF (reference sequence). Trimming pared 2 bases from V and 6 bases from J, leaving 17 bases between. The CDR3 bases are TGTGCCACCAGCAGACCCGGGACACCCTCGAGCGAGCAGTACTTC. This sequence encodes CATSRPGTPSSEQYF.

This clonotype was counted at least ten times. The rearrangement uses TRBV20-1 and TRBJ1-1, with D tentatively TRBD1 (6 bases). The V and J ends lost 6 bases and 0 bases respectively, with 17 bases between them. Germline lookup yields CDR1 DFQATT and CDR2 SNEGSKA (reference sequence). CDR3 length: 15 amino acids. This CDR3 reads CSAPGHRPLNTEAFF. In DNA form, the CDR3 reads TGCAGTGCGCCGGGACATCGACCCCTGAACACTGAAGCTTTCTTT.

The genes are TRBV19 and TRBJ2-7; D unclear. This CDR3 has 13 amino acids. Per the germline V gene, CDR1 is LNHDA and CDR2 is SQIVND (reference sequence). V was cut by 3 bases and J by 3 bases, with 9 bases left in between. CDR3 nucleotides: TGTGCCAGTAGTATCGAACAGTTCTACGAGCAGTACTTC. Translating gives CASSIEQFYEQYF.

This chain connects TRBV4-1 to TRBJ2-2, with unresolved D. V was pared by 3 bases and J by 0 bases, with 8 bases between. The CDR3 contains 15 residues. CDR1 is MGHRA, CDR2 YSYEKL, per germline. In nucleotides, the CDR3 is TGCGCCAGCAGCCACCAGACCCCGAACACCGGGGAGCTGTTTTTT. Translated, it gives CASSHQTPNTGELFF.

Concerning this clonotype itself: A much larger clone lies a single base off, so this may be a read error. This chain uses TRBV28 with TRBJ2-7, with 14 bases fitting TRBD2. This CDR3 has 16 amino acids. CDR1 is MDHEN and CDR2 is SYDVKM in the germline V gene. Trimming at V came to 5 bases and at J to 6 bases, leaving 9 bases not matched to a gene. The CDR3 DNA sequence: TGTGCCAGCAGTCCGGCCGGGACTAGCGGGAGTGGCGAGCAGTACTTC. Translating it yields CASSPAGTSGSGEQYF. Based on the CDR3 plus reference TRBV28 and TRBJ2-7, the full variable domain is DVKVTQSSRYLVKRTGEKVFLECVQDMDHENMFWYRQDPGLGLRLIYFSYDVKMKEKGDIPEGYSVSREKKERFSLILESASTNQTSMYLCASSPAGTSGSGEQYFGPGTRLTVT.

As for this clonotype: This could be a read error, since a much larger clone is one nucleotide away. This chain links TRBV3-1 with TRBJ2-7, with TRBD2 matching over 10 bases. The CDR3 contains 16 residues. Per germline, CDR1 LGHDT and CDR2 YNNKEL (reference sequence). Trimming removed 5 bases from V and 3 bases from J; junction bases left unmatched: 10. In nucleotides, the CDR3 is TGTGCCAGCAGCGGAACGGAGCGGGAGGGCCACTACGAGCAGTACTTC. It yields the protein CASSGTEREGHYEQYF.

This clonotype came up many times. V gene TRBV6-1 combines with J gene TRBJ1-1; D ambiguous. V gave up 6 bases and J gave up 0 bases, with 11 bases separating them. This CDR3 region has 14 residues. Germline CDR1 reads MNHNS; CDR2 reads SASEGT. This chain's CDR3 is CASSQYSMNTEAFF. In DNA form, the CDR3 reads TGTGCCAGCAGCCAGTACAGCATGAACACTGAAGCTTTCTTT.

The gene calls are TRBV12-3 or TRBV12-4 and TRBJ1-5, with D perhaps matching TRBD1 (5 bases). The germline V and J ends were trimmed by 5 bases and 9 bases, with 11 bases remaining between them. CDR3 size: 12 residues. CDR3 region: CASSGASRPQHF. The CDR3 DNA sequence: TGTGCCAGCAGTGGGGCCTCACGGCCCCAGCATTTT.

A remark on this clonotype: A read error is possible here, since a much larger clone lies one base away. The V and J genes are TRBV20-1 and TRBJ2-7, with a possible D match to TRBD2 (5 bases). Deletions cut 0 bases from V and 3 bases from J, with 15 bases between. CDR3 length equals 15 residues. Germline V gene data show CDR1 as DFQATT and CDR2 as SNEGSKA (reference sequence). The CDR3 reads CSARDGAEGHYEQYF. CDR3 coding DNA: TGCAGTGCTAGAGACGGAGCGGAAGGCCACTACGAGCAGTACTTC.

Only a few counts were recorded for this clonotype. The V gene is TRBV28, the J gene TRBJ1-3, with 7 bases matching TRBD1. This CDR3 region has 15 residues. Germline V gene sequence: CDR1 MDHEN, CDR2 SYDVKM. Trimming cost V 5 bases and J 4 bases; bases outside gene matches: 8. CDR3 nucleotide sequence: TGTGCCAGCAGTAACCTAGGGGGCGCGGGAAACACCATATATTTT. This gives the protein CASSNLGGAGNTIYF.